These 18 T cell receptor beta chains came from one sample sequenced in a study of blood T cell repertoires in COVID-19. Data came from immunoSEQ multiplex PCR; TCRdb stores just in-frame clones and leaves some out. This table holds tens of thousands of clones, roughly 80% found once. The sequencing sample was made of peripheral blood. These receptors were collected from a man between 60 and 75 years old with active or convalescent COVID-19.

The chain recombines TRBV5-4 with TRBJ2-7, with 7 bases fitting TRBD1. V was clipped by 0 bases and J by 3 bases; unmatched bases: 3. The CDR3 contains 14 residues. Germline values: CDR1 SGHNT, CDR2 YYREEE (reference sequence). CDR3 residues: CASSLDRGVYEQYF. In DNA form, the CDR3 reads TGTGCCAGCAGCTTGGACAGGGGAGTCTACGAGCAGTACTTC.

The V gene is TRBV9, the J gene TRBJ2-1; D perhaps matches TRBD2 (7 bases). The CDR3 covers 16 residues. Germline-derived CDR1 and CDR2 are SGDLS and YYNGEE. With 0 bases removed from V and 3 bases from J, the gap between germline ends came to 13 bases. The CDR3 here is CASSVGGRGRYNEQFF. CDR3 DNA: TGTGCCAGCAGCGTAGGCGGGCGGGGGCGCTACAATGAGCAGTTCTTC.

This clone was seen a few times. The chain links TRBV10-3 to TRBJ1-5, with TRBD1 matching 7 bases. The CDR3 sequence is 17 residues long. Per the germline V gene, CDR1 is ENHRY and CDR2 is SYGVKD. The trim removed 0 bases at V and 0 bases at J, leaving 5 bases unmatched. Here the CDR3 reads CAISESGTAYSNQPQHF. The DNA for the CDR3 is TGTGCCATCAGTGAGTCGGGGACAGCCTATAGCAATCAGCCCCAGCATTTT.

This sequence joins TRBV9 and TRBJ2-3; 8 nucleotides match TRBD2. Trimming removed 4 bases from V and 6 bases from J; junction bases left unmatched: 10. The germline gives CDR1 SGDLS, CDR2 YYNGEE. CDR3 length equals 15 residues. Written as DNA, the CDR3 is TGTGCCAGCAGCCTGTTCCCCGGGGGGGTGGATACGCAGTATTTT. This gives the protein CASSLFPGGVDTQYF.

This clone has just one count. The rearrangement joins TRBV6-5 to TRBJ1-4; D unresolved. Germline values: CDR1 MNHEY, CDR2 SVGAGI. There are 15 residues in the CDR3. V dropped 3 bases and J dropped 0 bases, with 8 bases sitting between them. The CDR3 reads CASSYELATNEKLFF. The CDR3 DNA follows: TGTGCCAGCAGTTATGAGTTAGCAACTAATGAAAAACTGTTTTTT.

This clone was found a few times. This chain links TRBV5-4 with TRBJ2-5; a weak D match, TRBD1 (6 bases). CDR1 and CDR2 from the germline V gene are SGHNT and YYREEE (reference sequence). Trimming pared 4 bases from V and 2 bases from J, leaving 15 bases between. This CDR3 is 15 amino acids long. The CDR3 DNA is TGTGCCAGCAGCCCTGGGGGCCTACCACAAGAGACCCAGTACTTC. Translated, it gives CASSPGGLPQETQYF.

The chain combines TRBV6-2 or TRBV6-3 with TRBJ2-1; D unresolved. Germline V CDR1 and CDR2: MNHEY, SVGEGT. The CDR3 is 13 residues long. Trimming removed 5 bases from V and 5 bases from J, with 10 bases in between. CDR3 amino acids: CASSLDLNNEQFF. Written as DNA, the CDR3 is TGTGCCAGCAGTCTCGACTTAAACAATGAGCAGTTCTTC.

This clone was found once. The chain uses TRBV4-3 and TRBJ1-2; no firm D call. Trimming left V 0 bases short and J 4 bases short, with 12 bases between. From germline, CDR1 is LGHNA and CDR2 YSLEER. CDR3 length: 15 amino acids. The CDR3 reads CASSQESQSIYGYTF. CDR3 nucleotide sequence: TGCGCCAGCAGCCAAGAGTCACAGAGCATCTATGGCTACACCTTC.

The rearrangement uses TRBV19 and TRBJ1-2; no firm D call. CDR1 is LNHDA, CDR2 SQIVND, per germline (reference sequence). Trimming pared 5 bases from V and 5 bases from J, leaving 9 bases between. The CDR3 runs to 12 residues. CDR3 in DNA: TGTGCCAGTAGTGCGGGCCAATATGGCTACACCTTC. Residues: CASSAGQYGYTF.

This chain joins TRBV5-4 and TRBJ1-2; 10 bases match TRBD1. CDR1 is SGHNT, CDR2 YYREEE, per germline (reference sequence). The CDR3 extends over 13 amino acids. V lost 5 bases to trimming and J lost 6 bases; unmatched junction nucleotides: 4. CDR3 coding DNA: TGTGCCAGCAGTCGACAGGGGGCTAATGGCTACACCTTC. Its protein is CASSRQGANGYTF.

This clone turned up a few times. The rearrangement joins TRBV7-2 to TRBJ1-3; D is unresolved. Trimming stripped 1 base from V and 0 bases from J, with 7 bases between. From germline, CDR1 is SGHTA and CDR2 FQGNSA. This CDR3 is built from 15 residues. The CDR3 region is CASSLGAASGNTIYF. The CDR3 DNA reads TGTGCCAGCAGCTTAGGGGCAGCCTCTGGAAACACCATATATTTT.

V usage is TRBV18 and J usage is TRBJ1-1; 7 bases are a match to TRBD1. Germline values: CDR1 KGHSH, CDR2 LQKENI. J was trimmed by 2 bases and V by 6 bases; bases with no gene match: 6. The CDR3 consists of 14 residues. The CDR3 spells CASSPGTANTEAFF. Written as DNA, the CDR3 is TGTGCCAGCTCTCCTGGGACAGCAAACACTGAAGCTTTCTTT.

CDR3 nucleotides: TGTGCCAGCAGCTTAGCGCAGAGCGGACATGGCTACACCTTC. This gives the protein CASSLAQSGHGYTF. The chain uses TRBV7-2 and TRBJ1-2; D unresolved. Germline assignment: CDR1 SGHTA and CDR2 FQGNSA. V dropped 0 bases and J dropped 6 bases, with 11 bases sitting between them. The CDR3 sequence is 14 residues long.

The rearrangement links TRBV7-2 to TRBJ1-2, with 7 bases that match TRBD1. After removal of 3 bases from V and 8 bases from J, the junction contained 6 bases not matched to a gene. CDR3 size: 13 residues. CDR1 and CDR2 (germline): SGHTA, FQGNSA. CDR3 sequence reads: CASSFEGGRGYTF. DNA for the CDR3: TGTGCCAGCAGCTTTGAAGGGGGCCGGGGCTACACCTTC.

In its sample, this clone was seen a few times. The J gene is TRBJ2-1, the V gene TRBV4-2; 9 bases align to TRBD2. The ends lost 0 bases at V and 4 bases at J; junction bases unmatched: 10. The CDR3 sequence is 18 residues long. Germline V CDR1 and CDR2: LGHNA, YNFKEQ. Written as DNA, the CDR3 is TGTGCCAGCAGCCAAGAGTTTAGCGGGGGCCCGTTATACAATGAGCAGTTCTTC. As protein: CASSQEFSGGPLYNEQFF.

The chain joins TRBV6-5 to TRBJ1-2; TRBD1 is a possible D gene (6 bases). Germline CDR1 and CDR2: MNHEY and SVGAGI. V lost 0 bases to trimming and J lost 8 bases, with 13 bases between them. The CDR3 covers 14 residues. The CDR3 here is CASSYSISGEGYTF. CDR3 nucleotide sequence: TGTGCCAGCAGTTACTCGATATCAGGGGAGGGCTACACCTTC.

This clone was seen more than once but under ten times. Distinct nucleotide sequences in the sample also encode this CDR3. This chain uses TRBV6-5 with TRBJ1-3; 9 bases map to TRBD1. Germline lookup yields CDR1 MNHEY and CDR2 SVGAGI. J lost 4 bases, V lost 5 bases, and 6 bases had no gene match. CDR3 length: 15 residues. In DNA form, the CDR3 reads TGTGCCAGCAGTCCGACAGGGGGAGCAGGAAACACCATATATTTT. It codes for CASSPTGGAGNTIYF.

This sequence joins TRBV7-2 and TRBJ2-3, with 7 nucleotides matching TRBD2. V lost 5 bases and J lost 1; bases outside the gene matches: 12. Germline V gives CDR1 SGHTA, CDR2 FQGNSA. The CDR3 runs to 17 residues. The CDR3: CASSATWASGRTDTQYF. CDR3 DNA: TGTGCCAGCAGCGCGACGTGGGCTAGCGGACGCACAGATACGCAGTATTTT.